The next 28 T cell receptor beta chains were all read from a single sample in a study of response to subunit inactivated influenza vaccine. Using its own MiXCR run on the RT-PCR reads, TCRdb lists one record per CDR3 protein. The sample contains 800,000 to 1,000,000 distinct CDR3 sequences, around 21% of which appear only once. The source was PBMCs from blood, collected about 5 days after vaccination. The receptors were sampled from a man aged 45-65 years who received an inactivated influenza vaccine.

This chain links TRBV5-1 with TRBJ2-1, with D unresolved. Trimming removed 4 bases at V and 5 bases at J, with 13 bases between. The CDR3 runs to 14 residues. CDR1 SGHRS and CDR2 YFSETQ come from the germline V gene. CDR3 nucleotides: TGCGCCAGCAGCATCCTTGCTGGGGACAATGAGCAGTTCTTC. Its translation is CASSILAGDNEQFF.

This clonotype was seen more than once but under ten times. The V call is TRBV20-1, the J call TRBJ1-1; 8 nucleotides align to TRBD1. V lost 4 bases and J lost 1; bases outside the gene matches: 5. The CDR3 consists of 14 residues. CDR1 DFQATT and CDR2 SNEGSKA come from the germline V gene (reference sequence). CDR3 bases: TGCAGTGCTAAATCCAGGGGGCGGAACACTGAAGCTTTCTTT. It codes for CSAKSRGRNTEAFF.

This clonotype appeared a few times. The DNA for the CDR3 is TGTGCCAGCAGTTACGGTGGGGCTGGGGCCAACGTCCTGACTTTC. This translates into CASSYGGAGANVLTF. This chain uses TRBV6-2 or TRBV6-3 with TRBJ2-6; D is undetermined. Germline lookup yields CDR1 MNHEY and CDR2 SVGEGT. Trimming left V 2 bases short and J 2 bases short, with 7 bases between. The CDR3 contains 15 residues.

The chain combines TRBV19 with TRBJ2-3, with D possibly matching TRBD2 (5 bases). Germline CDR1 is LNHDA and CDR2 is SQIVND (reference sequence). The CDR3 covers 14 residues. The V and J ends lost 3 bases and 2 bases respectively, with 9 bases between them. The chain's CDR3 is CASSIGLFTDTQYF. The DNA for the CDR3 is TGTGCCAGTAGTATCGGACTTTTCACAGATACGCAGTATTTT. The variable domain in full, with the rest retrieved from reference TRBV19 and TRBJ2-3, is DGGITQSPKYLFRKEGQNVTLSCEQNLNHDAMYWYRQDPGQGLRLIYYSQIVNDFQKGDIAEGYSVSREKKESFPLTVTSAQKNPTAFYLCASSIGLFTDTQYFGPGTRLTVL.

V is TRBV4-2 and J is TRBJ2-3, with 8 nucleotides matching TRBD2. The CDR3 spans 16 residues. The junction had 5 bases not matched to a gene; V was cut back by 3 bases and J by 0 bases. Germline values: CDR1 LGHNA, CDR2 YNFKEQ. This CDR3 is CASSQSGGASTDTQYF. In DNA, the CDR3 is TGTGCCAGCAGCCAGTCCGGGGGGGCCAGCACAGATACGCAGTATTTT.

J is TRBJ2-1 and V is TRBV28, with D unclear. The CDR3 is 14 amino acids. Trimming removed 5 bases from V and 6 bases from J, with 14 bases in between. Germline CDR1 MDHEN, CDR2 SYDVKM. In nucleotides, the CDR3 is TGTGCCAGCAGTGGAGAATTTCCTAGCAATGAGCAGTTCTTC. Protein product: CASSGEFPSNEQFF.

The chain combines TRBV5-6 with TRBJ1-3; D is unresolved. CDR3 length equals 15 residues. V gave up 1 base and J gave up 0 bases, with 8 bases separating them. Germline CDR1 is SGHDT and CDR2 is YYEEEE. Here the CDR3 reads CASSLRGFSGNTIYF. DNA for the CDR3: TGTGCCAGCAGCTTGCGGGGATTCTCTGGAAACACCATATATTTT.

The chain employs TRBV2 and TRBJ1-2, with a tentative D call TRBD1 (5 bases). CDR3 length equals 14 residues. Germline V lookup: CDR1 SNHLY, CDR2 FYNNEI. Trimming stripped 9 bases from V and 8 bases from J, with 22 bases between. DNA of the CDR3: TGTGCCAGAGAAAACCGGGACGCGCCCTCGGGCTACACCTTC. Protein product: CARENRDAPSGYTF.

This clonotype has a handful of counts. The V and J genes are TRBV10-3 and TRBJ2-7; 7 bases fit TRBD1. This CDR3 region has 14 residues. Germline V gene sequence: CDR1 ENHRY, CDR2 SYGVKD. Unmatched junction bases numbered 7, after V lost 7 bases and J lost 1 base. The CDR3 nucleotides are TGTGCCATCAATCCAGGACAGGAATCCTACGAGCAGTACTTC. Its protein is CAINPGQESYEQYF.

V is TRBV5-6 and J is TRBJ2-1, with 12 bases that match TRBD2. The junction had 7 bases not matched to a gene; V was cut back by 6 bases and J by 6 bases. Germline V gene data show CDR1 as SGHDT and CDR2 as YYEEEE. The CDR3 sequence is 15 residues long. The CDR3 DNA is TGTGCCAGCACCCTCACTAGCGGGAGGCCCAATGAGCAGTTCTTC. This gives the protein CASTLTSGRPNEQFF.

The J gene is TRBJ2-7, the V gene TRBV20-1, with 11 positions matching TRBD1. V dropped 5 bases and J dropped 4; count of bases not matched to a gene: 4. The CDR3 is 13 residues long. Germline V gene lookup returns CDR1 DFQATT and CDR2 SNEGSKA (reference sequence). CDR3 in amino acids: CSAGRDRGYEQYF. Here the CDR3 DNA reads TGCAGTGCTGGACGGGACAGGGGGTACGAGCAGTACTTC.

The rearrangement uses TRBV28 and TRBJ2-5, with a weak D call TRBD2 (6 bases). CDR1 and CDR2 from the germline V gene are MDHEN and SYDVKM. V was trimmed by 6 bases and J by 2 bases, leaving 13 bases between them. There are 14 residues in the CDR3. The CDR3 sequence: CASREEDYQETQYF. CDR3 bases: TGTGCCAGCAGGGAAGAGGACTATCAAGAGACCCAGTACTTC.

The chain recombines TRBV7-2 with TRBJ2-5; D is undetermined. Trimming removed 2 bases from V and 7 bases from J, with 8 bases in between. Germline lookup yields CDR1 SGHTA and CDR2 FQGNSA. The CDR3 is 12 residues long. The CDR3 coding sequence is TGTGCCAGCAGCTTAAATCGGGCGACCCAGTACTTC. Amino acid sequence: CASSLNRATQYF.

J is TRBJ2-1 and V is TRBV20-1, with TRBD2 matching over 10 bases. The CDR3 length is 12 residues. Germline assignment: CDR1 DFQATT and CDR2 SNEGSKA (reference sequence). Trimming took 6 bases from V and 6 from J; bases not matched to a gene: 2. Written as DNA, the CDR3 is TGCAGTGCCGAGCGGGAGGGCAATGAGCAGTTCTTC. It yields the protein CSAEREGNEQFF.

The chain has TRBV5-1 and TRBJ2-5; possibly TRBD1 for D (6 bases). The CDR3 spans 15 residues. Per germline, CDR1 SGHRS and CDR2 YFSETQ. The V end was cut by 1 base, the J end by 2 bases, with 12 bases between. CDR3 nucleotides: TGCGCCAGCAGCTTGTCAGGACAGAGACAAGAGACCCAGTACTTC. This encodes CASSLSGQRQETQYF.

This sequence joins TRBV10-1 and TRBJ1-2; D is possibly TRBD1 (5 bases). CDR1 WNHNN and CDR2 SYGVQD come from the germline V gene (reference sequence). V shed 4 bases and J shed 6 bases, with 12 bases lying between them. The CDR3 consists of 13 residues. CDR3 sequence reads: CASSGPGSNGYTF. For the CDR3, the DNA is TGCGCCAGCAGTGGTCCAGGGTCTAATGGCTACACCTTC.

Notes on this clonotype: A read error is possible here, since a much larger clone lies one base away. Since no conserved phenylalanine or tryptophan closes the CDR3, a read error is the likely cause. The V gene is TRBV5-1, the J gene TRBJ2-1; tentatively, D is TRBD1 (5 bases). The CDR3 consists of 15 residues. Looked up from germline, CDR1 is SGHRS and CDR2 is YFSETQ. V was trimmed by 4 bases and J by 2 bases, leaving 13 bases between them. The CDR3 loop reads CASSKHRGTYNEQFL. The DNA for the CDR3 is TGCGCCAGCAGCAAACATAGGGGAACCTACAATGAGCAGTTCTTA.

This chain uses TRBV12-3 or TRBV12-4 with TRBJ2-6, with D unresolved. Trimming took 5 bases from V and 2 from J, leaving 10 bases between them. The length of the CDR3 is 15 residues. This CDR3 is CASSPIVAGANVLTF. CDR3 bases: TGTGCCAGCAGTCCTATTGTGGCTGGGGCCAACGTCCTGACTTTC.

The rearrangement links TRBV6-2 or TRBV6-3 to TRBJ2-2; 7 bases fit TRBD1. The CDR3 is made up of 15 amino acids. Germline V gene data show CDR1 as MNHEY and CDR2 as SVGEGT. V dropped 0 bases and J dropped 6; count of bases not matched to a gene: 4. CDR3 residues: CASSYSRQGAGELFF. The CDR3 DNA sequence: TGTGCCAGCAGTTACTCGAGACAGGGAGCCGGGGAGCTGTTTTTT.

This clonotype has more than one count but fewer than ten. The chain links TRBV7-2 to TRBJ2-5; 8 bases line up with TRBD1. J lost 7 bases, V lost 2 bases, and 9 bases had no gene match. Germline CDR1 reads SGHTA; CDR2 reads FQGNSA. The CDR3 totals 15 residues. The CDR3 nucleotides are TGTGCCAGCAGCTTAAGTGGGACAGGCGGAGGGACCCAGTACTTC. This encodes CASSLSGTGGGTQYF.

The chain is built from TRBV27 and TRBJ2-1; TRBD2 agrees at 12 bases. The CDR3 runs to 20 residues. The germline gives CDR1 MNHEY, CDR2 SMNVEV (reference sequence). J lost 0 bases, V lost 5 bases, and 14 bases had no gene match. The CDR3 bases are TGTGCCAGCAGTCCGGTCTTACTAGCGGGAGGATATTACTCCTACAATGAGCAGTTCTTC. Translation: CASSPVLLAGGYYSYNEQFF.

V usage is TRBV12-3 or TRBV12-4 and J usage is TRBJ1-6, with 9 bases aligning to TRBD1. V dropped 6 bases and J dropped 0; count of bases not matched to a gene: 6. This CDR3 comprises 17 residues. The CDR3: CASSQGQGSSYNSPLHF. CDR3 nucleotide sequence: TGTGCCAGCAGCCAGGGACAGGGAAGCTCCTATAATTCACCCCTCCACTTT.

This clonotype was observed at least ten times. The rearrangement joins TRBV15 to TRBJ2-5; perhaps TRBD1 as D (6 bases). Deletions cut 11 bases from V and 2 bases from J, with 12 bases between. The CDR3 is 12 residues long. Germline values: CDR1 LNHNV, CDR2 YYDKDF (reference sequence). CDR3 sequence reads: CAASTGQETQYF. As DNA, the CDR3 is TGTGCCGCGTCGACAGGACAAGAGACCCAGTACTTC.

This clonotype was seen only a few times. The DNA for the CDR3 is TGTGCCAGCAAAACCGGGACAGTCGACAATGAGCAGTTCTTC. It yields the protein CASKTGTVDNEQFF. The chain recombines TRBV7-2 with TRBJ2-1, with 7 nucleotides matching TRBD1. V was clipped by 7 bases and J by 5 bases; unmatched bases: 8. The germline V gene has CDR1 SGHTA and CDR2 FQGNSA. There are 14 residues in the CDR3.

The sample holds a few counts of this clonotype. The chain has TRBV20-1 and TRBJ2-7; 8 positions match TRBD1. The J segment lost 2 bases and the V segment lost 1 base, leaving 10 bases of the junction unmatched. CDR1 is DFQATT, CDR2 SNEGSKA, per germline (reference sequence). The CDR3 extends over 16 amino acids. Written as DNA, the CDR3 is TGCAGTGCTAGAGGGGATTGGACACAGGGGGCCTACGAGCAGTACTTC. Its translation: CSARGDWTQGAYEQYF.

The chain is built from TRBV28 and TRBJ1-4, with 7 nucleotides matching TRBD1. Per germline, CDR1 MDHEN and CDR2 SYDVKM. The CDR3 is 15 amino acids. J gave up 8 bases and V 1 base, and 7 bases lay outside the gene matches. The CDR3, as DNA: TGTGCCAGCAGTTTATCGGGCAGGGGGAGGGAAAAACTGTTTTTT. Translated: CASSLSGRGREKLFF.

The chain joins TRBV5-1 to TRBJ2-2, with D possibly TRBD1 on 6 matching bases. CDR1 is SGHRS, CDR2 YFSETQ, per germline. The CDR3 is 13 residues long. V was pared by 5 bases and J by 4 bases, with 9 bases between. CDR3 protein: CASRGQPTGELFF. The CDR3 nucleotides are TGCGCCAGCAGAGGACAGCCCACCGGGGAGCTGTTTTTT.

This clonotype came up many times. This rearrangement joins TRBV9 to TRBJ1-4, with D perhaps TRBD1 (5 bases). CDR1 is SGDLS and CDR2 is YYNGEE in the germline V gene. V was trimmed by 4 bases and J by 7 bases, leaving 17 bases between them. The CDR3 extends over 15 amino acids. The CDR3 sequence is CASSPSSRGGEKLFF. For the CDR3, the DNA is TGTGCCAGCAGCCCGTCCTCGAGGGGAGGTGAAAAACTGTTTTTT.